The 26 T cell receptor beta chains in this list originate from one sample, sequenced in a study of blood T cell repertoires in COVID-19. Only in-frame clones appear in the TCRdb table, and some are missing; sequencing was by immunoSEQ multiplex PCR. The sample holds some 150,000 clones, 75% to 90% seen once. Sequences were obtained from peripheral blood. These receptors came from a man between 65 and 85 years old with acute or convalescent COVID-19.

This chain links TRBV5-1 with TRBJ2-3, with TRBD1 matching over 8 bases. V was pared by 7 bases and J by 5 bases, with 3 bases of the junction left unmatched. CDR1 and CDR2 (germline): SGHRS, YFSETQ. CDR3 length equals 12 residues. In nucleotides, the CDR3 is TGCGCCAGCGGACAGGGCGTAGATACGCAGTATTTT. Translation: CASGQGVDTQYF.

This chain connects TRBV28 to TRBJ2-5; TRBD2 agrees at 7 bases. CDR3 length: 13 amino acids. Germline CDR1 is MDHEN and CDR2 is SYDVKM. Trimming removed 7 bases from V and 2 bases from J; junction bases left unmatched: 4. CDR3 amino acids: CASTGGGQETQYF. CDR3 coding DNA: TGTGCCAGCACCGGGGGAGGGCAAGAGACCCAGTACTTC.

In this sample, this clone turned up once. The V call is TRBV7-2, the J call TRBJ2-7; TRBD2 matches at 9 bases. Trimming took 2 bases from V and 0 from J; bases not matched to a gene: 14. Germline V gene sequence: CDR1 SGHTA, CDR2 FQGNSA. CDR3 length: 19 residues. CDR3 sequence (DNA): TGTGCCAGCAGCTTATCCCTCGGTGGTAGCGGGAGTATCTCCTACGAGCAGTACTTC. It yields the protein CASSLSLGGSGSISYEQYF.

The chain employs TRBV5-1 and TRBJ1-6; 11 nucleotides agree with TRBD1. The V gene's germline CDR1 is SGHRS and CDR2 YFSETQ. J gave up 9 bases and V 3 bases, and 8 bases lay outside the gene matches. The CDR3 consists of 16 residues. The CDR3 coding sequence is TGCGCCAGCAGCTGGGGGACAGGGGGATCGTTTTCACCCCTCCACTTT. This codes for CASSWGTGGSFSPLHF. Full variable domain (rest looked up from reference TRBV5-1 and TRBJ1-6): KAGVTQTPRYLIKTRGQQVTLSCSPISGHRSVSWYQQTPGQGLQFLFEYFSETQRNKGNFPGRFSGRQFSNSRSEMNVSTLELGDSALYLCASSWGTGGSFSPLHFGNGTRLTVT.

This chain joins TRBV28 and TRBJ2-7; 10 nucleotides agree with TRBD2. The V and J ends lost 2 bases and 3 bases, in that order; junction bases with no gene match: 7. The CDR3 extends over 16 amino acids. CDR1 and CDR2 (germline): MDHEN, SYDVKM. CDR3 sequence: CASSLPGAGGGYEQYF. CDR3 bases: TGTGCCAGCAGTTTACCAGGAGCGGGAGGGGGCTACGAGCAGTACTTC.

CDR3 DNA sequence: TGTGCCAGCACCGACAGGGTTTTGGAGACCCAGTACTTC. Its translation is CASTDRVLETQYF. The chain links TRBV12-3 or TRBV12-4 to TRBJ2-5; 7 nucleotides agree with TRBD1. The ends lost 7 bases at V and 5 bases at J; junction bases unmatched: 7. This CDR3 spans 13 amino acids.

The chain has TRBV6-2 or TRBV6-3 and TRBJ2-4; 11 bases fit TRBD2. Germline CDR1 reads MNHEY; CDR2 reads SVGEGT. This CDR3 comprises 19 residues. V shed 6 bases and J 0 bases; nucleotides not matched to a gene: 13. The CDR3, as DNA: TGTGCCAGCAGCCGCGCCACTAGCGGGAGCTCCCTAGCCAAAAACATTCAGTACTTC. Protein sequence: CASSRATSGSSLAKNIQYF.

This clone counts as medium-sized (0.01 to 0.1%). The rearrangement uses TRBV11-2 and TRBJ1-6, with a weak D call TRBD1 (6 bases). The CDR3 extends over 18 amino acids. Germline V gene data show CDR1 as SGHAT and CDR2 as FQNNGV. The ends were cut back, 4 bases at V and 10 bases at J, with 26 bases in the middle. CDR3 protein: CASSSPPTRTVSGSPLHF. The CDR3 DNA reads TGTGCCAGCAGCTCTCCCCCGACCAGGACAGTATCTGGGTCACCCCTCCACTTT.

This rearrangement joins TRBV7-3 to TRBJ1-1; D ambiguous. This CDR3 is 17 amino acids long. CDR1 and CDR2 from the germline V gene are SGHTA and FQGTGA. V was cut by 0 bases and J by 0 bases, with 14 bases left in between. The CDR3 spells CASSLTPVAPMNTEAFF. CDR3 nucleotide sequence: TGTGCCAGCAGCTTAACCCCCGTGGCTCCCATGAACACTGAAGCTTTCTTT. The variable domain in full, with the rest retrieved from reference TRBV7-3 and TRBJ1-1, is GAGVSQTPSNKVTEKGKYVELRCDPISGHTALYWYRQSLGQGPEFLIYFQGTGAADDSGLPNDRFFAVRPEGSVSTLKIQRTERGDSAVYLCASSLTPVAPMNTEAFFGQGTRLTVV.

The chain recombines TRBV10-3 with TRBJ2-4; tentatively, D is TRBD1 (5 bases). The germline V gene encodes CDR1 ENHRY and CDR2 SYGVKD. The CDR3 has 16 amino acids. Deletions cut 3 bases from V and 0 bases from J, with 12 bases between. In DNA, the CDR3 is TGTGCCATCAGTGATTCCGAAGGGGTAGCCAAAAACATTCAGTACTTC. Its protein is CAISDSEGVAKNIQYF.

The chain employs TRBV19 and TRBJ1-1, with 9 bases lining up with TRBD1. Germline loops: CDR1 LNHDA, CDR2 SQIVND (reference sequence). Germline trimming cut 8 bases from V and 7 bases from J; bases unmatched to any gene: 14. The CDR3 length is 15 residues. In nucleotides, the CDR3 is TGTGCCAGTGGTTTCCCCGGGACAGGGTCTAATGAAGCTTTCTTT. Its protein product is CASGFPGTGSNEAFF.

This sequence joins TRBV6-5 and TRBJ2-1, with TRBD1 identical over 7 bases. Per germline, CDR1 MNHEY and CDR2 SVGAGI. The CDR3 spans 11 residues. V gave up 8 bases and J gave up 14 bases; unmatched junction bases: 9. CDR3 DNA sequence: TGTGCCAGCCTGGAAGGGGGCGCGGAGTTCTTC. Its protein product is CASLEGGAEFF.

This sequence joins TRBV7-9 and TRBJ2-1, with D tentatively TRBD2 (6 bases). V was clipped by 4 bases and J by 6 bases, with 16 bases between them. Germline CDR1 is SEHNR and CDR2 is FQNEAQ (reference sequence). This CDR3 spans 15 amino acids. CDR3 DNA: TGTGCCAGCAGCTCCCTAGCGAGGGCGGGCAATGAGCAGTTCTTC. It translates to CASSSLARAGNEQFF.

This clone showed up just once. This chain links TRBV13 with TRBJ2-2, with D possibly being TRBD2 (6 bases). Germline CDR1 PRHDT, CDR2 FYEKMQ (reference sequence). The CDR3 loop spans 17 amino acids. V dropped 0 bases and J dropped 4 bases, with 15 bases sitting between them. CDR3 residues: CASSLGPGDWSTGELFF. CDR3 bases: TGTGCCAGCAGCTTAGGCCCCGGGGACTGGAGCACCGGGGAGCTGTTTTTT.

This rearrangement joins TRBV2 to TRBJ1-1, with 11 bases that match TRBD1. Germline loops: CDR1 SNHLY, CDR2 FYNNEI. Trimming removed 6 bases from V and 3 bases from J; junction bases left unmatched: 18. The CDR3 sequence is 19 residues long. This chain's CDR3 is CASRRGQGVRSIGYTEAFF. In DNA, the CDR3 is TGTGCCAGCAGACGGGGACAGGGGGTACGTTCAATCGGTTACACTGAAGCTTTCTTT. The complete variable domain, with remaining parts taken from reference TRBV2 and TRBJ1-1, reads EPEVTQTPSHQVTQMGQEVILRCVPISNHLYFYWYRQILGQKVEFLVSFYNNEISEKSEIFDDQFSVERPDGSNFTLKIRSTKLEDSAMYFCASRRGQGVRSIGYTEAFFGQGTRLTVV.

This chain joins TRBV5-1 and TRBJ2-7; 9 bases are a match to TRBD1. Germline CDR1 is SGHRS and CDR2 is YFSETQ. Losses at the gene ends were 1 base for V and 1 base for J; bases not matched to a gene: 6. CDR3 length equals 16 residues. Here the CDR3 DNA reads TGCGCCAGCAGCTTGACCACAGGGGGCTTTTCCTACGAGCAGTACTTC. This codes for CASSLTTGGFSYEQYF.

The CDR3, as DNA: TGTGCCAGCAGCCTGGGACTAGCGGGATTCTTTGATACGCAGTATTTT. Amino acids: CASSLGLAGFFDTQYF. The V call is TRBV5-5, the J call TRBJ2-3; TRBD2 matches at 13 bases. Trimming took 4 bases from V and 6 from J; bases not matched to a gene: 8. The CDR3 runs 16 residues. CDR1 is SGHKS and CDR2 is YYEKEE in the germline V gene (reference sequence).

This sequence joins TRBV5-6 and TRBJ2-2; TRBD2 is a possible D gene (6 bases). The CDR3 loop spans 15 amino acids. V shed 4 bases and J shed 1 base, with 11 bases lying between them. Germline V CDR1 and CDR2: SGHDT, YYEEEE. The CDR3 region has the DNA TGTGCCAGCAGCCTTTGGGGACTGAACACCGGGGAGCTGTTTTTT. Its translation is CASSLWGLNTGELFF.

The genes are TRBV3-1 (or the pseudogene TRBV3-2) and TRBJ2-2, with D unresolved. The V end lost 1 base, the J end lost 5 bases, and 5 bases lay between the germline ends. Looked up from germline, CDR1 is LGHDT and CDR2 is YNNKEL (reference sequence). This CDR3 spans 13 amino acids. CDR3 nucleotide sequence: TGTGCCAGCAGCCAAGGTCGGACCGGGGAGCTGTTTTTT. Encoded protein: CASSQGRTGELFF.

The J gene is TRBJ2-3, the V gene TRBV5-6; TRBD1 might be the D (6 bases). The CDR3 sequence is 15 residues long. Between the trimmed V and J ends, which lost 0 bases and 6 bases, there was a span of 14 bases. Germline V gene sequence: CDR1 SGHDT, CDR2 YYEEEE. The CDR3 bases are TGTGCCAGCAGCTTGGTAACAGGGCCGTCGGATACGCAGTATTTT. This translates into CASSLVTGPSDTQYF.

This sequence joins TRBV5-1 and TRBJ2-5; D might be TRBD1 (7 bases). CDR1 and CDR2 from the germline V gene are SGHRS and YFSETQ. V lost 4 bases and J 5 bases, leaving 15 bases between the germline ends. CDR3 length: 14 residues. CDR3 DNA sequence: TGCGCCAGCAGCCCCCGGGACAGCGGGGAGACCCAGTACTTC. It yields the protein CASSPRDSGETQYF.

This clone was seen once. This rearrangement joins TRBV7-9 to TRBJ1-1, with 7 bases that match TRBD1. This CDR3 comprises 14 residues. The germline V gene encodes CDR1 SEHNR and CDR2 FQNEAQ (reference sequence). V lost 3 bases, J lost 1 base, and 2 bases stayed unmatched. CDR3 nucleotides: TGTGCCAGCAGCTTGACAGGGCCGAACACTGAAGCTTTCTTT. Its protein is CASSLTGPNTEAFF.

The chain carries TRBV6-6 and TRBJ1-2, with D tentatively TRBD1 (5 bases). Between the trimmed V and J ends, which lost 2 bases and 3 bases, there was a span of 13 bases. Germline V gene data show CDR1 as MNHNY and CDR2 as SVGAGI (reference sequence). This CDR3 region has 15 residues. For the CDR3, the DNA is TGTGCCAGCAGTTACCCCGGGACTACCGACTATGGCTACACCTTC. It translates to CASSYPGTTDYGYTF.

This chain connects TRBV19 to TRBJ1-1, with no clear D. Trimming stripped 3 bases from V and 5 bases from J, with 13 bases between. This CDR3 comprises 14 residues. The germline V gene has CDR1 LNHDA and CDR2 SQIVND (reference sequence). The CDR3: CASSMLIPGTEAFF. The CDR3 DNA follows: TGTGCCAGTAGTATGCTCATCCCGGGGACTGAAGCTTTCTTT.

The chain uses TRBV6-2 or TRBV6-3 and TRBJ2-2, with 9 bases that match TRBD1. The CDR3 is 15 residues long. After removal of 2 bases from V and 3 bases from J, the junction contained 1 base not matched to a gene. CDR1 is MNHEY, CDR2 SVGEGT, per germline. The CDR3 coding sequence is TGTGCCAGCAGTTACGGGACAGGGTACACCGGGGAGCTGTTTTTT. Encoded protein: CASSYGTGYTGELFF.

The V and J genes are TRBV3-1 (or the pseudogene TRBV3-2) and TRBJ1-1, with TRBD1 as a possible D gene (6 bases). Trimming left V 6 bases short and J 4 bases short, with 12 bases between. The CDR3 covers 13 residues. CDR1 and CDR2 (germline): LGHDT, YNNKEL (reference sequence). DNA of the CDR3: TGTGCCAGCAGGCAACAGGGAGGCACTGAAGCTTTCTTT. Protein: CASRQQGGTEAFF.